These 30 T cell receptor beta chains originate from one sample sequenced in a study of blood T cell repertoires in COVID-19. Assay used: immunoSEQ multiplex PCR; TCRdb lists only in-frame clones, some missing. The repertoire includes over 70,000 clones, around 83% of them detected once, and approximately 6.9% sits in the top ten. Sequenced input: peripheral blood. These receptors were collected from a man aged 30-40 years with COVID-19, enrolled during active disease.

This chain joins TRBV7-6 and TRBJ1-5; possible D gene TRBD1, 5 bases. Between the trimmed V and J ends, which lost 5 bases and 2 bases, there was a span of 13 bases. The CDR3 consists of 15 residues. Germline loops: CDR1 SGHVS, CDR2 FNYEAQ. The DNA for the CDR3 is TGTGCCAGCAGCCCCCAGGGTTTCGGCAATCAGCCCCAGCATTTT. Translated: CASSPQGFGNQPQHF.

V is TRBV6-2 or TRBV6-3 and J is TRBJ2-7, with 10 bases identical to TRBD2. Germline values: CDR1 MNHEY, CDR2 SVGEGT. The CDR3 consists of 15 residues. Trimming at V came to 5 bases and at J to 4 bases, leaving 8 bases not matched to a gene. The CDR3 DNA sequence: TGTGCCAGCAGTGCAGGGACTAGCGCCCCGTACGAGCAGTACTTC. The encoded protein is CASSAGTSAPYEQYF.

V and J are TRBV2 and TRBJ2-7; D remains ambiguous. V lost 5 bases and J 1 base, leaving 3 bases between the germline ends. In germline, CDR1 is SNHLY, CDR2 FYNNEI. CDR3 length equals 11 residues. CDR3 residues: CASSYSYEQYF. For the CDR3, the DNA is TGTGCCAGCAGTTATTCCTACGAGCAGTACTTC.

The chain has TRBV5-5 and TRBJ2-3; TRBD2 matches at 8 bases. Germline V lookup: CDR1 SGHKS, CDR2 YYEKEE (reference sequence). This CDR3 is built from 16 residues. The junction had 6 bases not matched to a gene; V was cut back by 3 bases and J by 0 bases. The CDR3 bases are TGTGCCAGCAGCTGGTCGGGGGGGATAAGCACAGATACGCAGTATTTT. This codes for CASSWSGGISTDTQYF.

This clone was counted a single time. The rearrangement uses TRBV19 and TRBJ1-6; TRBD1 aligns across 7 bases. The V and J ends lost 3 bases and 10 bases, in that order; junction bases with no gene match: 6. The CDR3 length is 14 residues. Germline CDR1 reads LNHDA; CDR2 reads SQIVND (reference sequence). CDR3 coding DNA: TGTGCCAGTAGTATGGCAGGGGGTAGATCACCCCTCCACTTT. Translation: CASSMAGGRSPLHF.

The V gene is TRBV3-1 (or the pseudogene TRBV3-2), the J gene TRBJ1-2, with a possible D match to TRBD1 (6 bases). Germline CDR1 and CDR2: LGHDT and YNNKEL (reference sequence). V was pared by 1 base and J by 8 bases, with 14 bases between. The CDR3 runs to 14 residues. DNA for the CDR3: TGTGCCAGCAGCCAAGGGCAGGGGTCTATGGGCTACACCTTC. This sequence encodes CASSQGQGSMGYTF.

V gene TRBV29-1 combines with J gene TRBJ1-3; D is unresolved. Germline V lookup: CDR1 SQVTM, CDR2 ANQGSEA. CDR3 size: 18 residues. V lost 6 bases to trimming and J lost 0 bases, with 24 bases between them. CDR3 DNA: TGCAGCGTCGTGAAGGACTTGGGCACCGCGAGCTCTGGAAACACCATATATTTT. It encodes CSVVKDLGTASSGNTIYF.

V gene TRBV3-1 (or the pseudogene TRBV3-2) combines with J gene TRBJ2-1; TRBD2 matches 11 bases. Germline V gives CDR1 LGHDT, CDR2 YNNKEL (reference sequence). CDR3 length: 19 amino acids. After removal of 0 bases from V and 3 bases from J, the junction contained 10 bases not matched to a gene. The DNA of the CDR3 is TGTGCCAGCAGCCAAGATCCAAGGGGACTAGCGGAATACTACAATGAGCAGTTCTTC. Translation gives CASSQDPRGLAEYYNEQFF.

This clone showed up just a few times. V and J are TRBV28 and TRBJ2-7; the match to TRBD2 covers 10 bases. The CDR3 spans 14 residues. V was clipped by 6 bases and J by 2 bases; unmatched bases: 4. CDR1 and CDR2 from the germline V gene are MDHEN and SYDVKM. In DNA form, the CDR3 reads TGTGCCAGCAGGCCTAGCGGGAGCGCCTACGAGCAGTACTTC. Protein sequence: CASRPSGSAYEQYF.

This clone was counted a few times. This chain's CDR3 is CASSLASQSGGGNYGYTF. CDR3 DNA sequence: TGTGCCAGCAGCTTAGCGTCTCAGTCCGGGGGTGGGAACTATGGCTACACCTTC. V gene TRBV7-9 combines with J gene TRBJ1-2, with D perhaps matching TRBD1 (5 bases). Germline V gives CDR1 SEHNR, CDR2 FQNEAQ (reference sequence). The CDR3 has 18 amino acids. V lost 0 bases to trimming and J lost 2 bases, with 19 bases between them.

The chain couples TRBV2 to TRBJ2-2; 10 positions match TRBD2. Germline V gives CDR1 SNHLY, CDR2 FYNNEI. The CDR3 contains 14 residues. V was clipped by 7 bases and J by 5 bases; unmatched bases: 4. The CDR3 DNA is TGTGCCAGCATGCCTAGCGGGAGAACCGGGGAGCTGTTTTTT. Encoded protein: CASMPSGRTGELFF.

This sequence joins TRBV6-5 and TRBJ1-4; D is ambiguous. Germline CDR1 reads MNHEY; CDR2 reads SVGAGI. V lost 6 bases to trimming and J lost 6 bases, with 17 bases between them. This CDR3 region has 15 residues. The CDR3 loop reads CASRKTTVGDEKLFF. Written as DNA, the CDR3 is TGTGCCAGCAGAAAAACGACGGTGGGAGATGAAAAACTGTTTTTT.

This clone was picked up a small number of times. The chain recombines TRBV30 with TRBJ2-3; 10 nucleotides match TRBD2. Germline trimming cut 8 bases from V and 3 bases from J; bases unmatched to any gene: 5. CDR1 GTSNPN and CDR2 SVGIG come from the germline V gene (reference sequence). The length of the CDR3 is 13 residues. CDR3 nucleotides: TGTGCCGGGGGGACTAGCGAGACAGATACGCAGTATTTT. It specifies CAGGTSETDTQYF. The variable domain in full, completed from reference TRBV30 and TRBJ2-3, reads SQTIHQWPATLVQPVGSPLSLECTVEGTSNPNLYWYRQAAGRGLQLLFYSVGIGQISSEVPQNLSASRPQDRQFILSSKKLLLSDSGFYLCAGGTSETDTQYFGPGTRLTVL.

The CDR3 reads CATSEGTSGLYEQYF. DNA for the CDR3: TGTGCCACCAGTGAGGGGACTAGCGGGCTCTACGAGCAGTACTTC. The V gene is TRBV24-1, the J gene TRBJ2-7, with 12 positions matching TRBD2. The CDR3 runs to 15 residues. After removal of 4 bases from V and 3 bases from J, the junction contained 3 bases not matched to a gene. Germline V gene data show CDR1 as KGHDR and CDR2 as SFDVKD.

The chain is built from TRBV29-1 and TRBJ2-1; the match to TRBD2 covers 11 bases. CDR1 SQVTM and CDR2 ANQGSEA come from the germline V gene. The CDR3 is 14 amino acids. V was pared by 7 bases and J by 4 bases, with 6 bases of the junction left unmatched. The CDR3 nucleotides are TGCAGCGCCCCGGGACTAGCGGATTACAATGAGCAGTTCTTC. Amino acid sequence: CSAPGLADYNEQFF.

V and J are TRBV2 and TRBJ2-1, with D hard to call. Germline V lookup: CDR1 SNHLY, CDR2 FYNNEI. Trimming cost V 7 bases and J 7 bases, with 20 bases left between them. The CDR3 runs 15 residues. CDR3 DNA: TGTGCCAGCACCCCGAACGGGTTGAGAGAGAATGAGCAGTTCTTC. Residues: CASTPNGLRENEQFF.

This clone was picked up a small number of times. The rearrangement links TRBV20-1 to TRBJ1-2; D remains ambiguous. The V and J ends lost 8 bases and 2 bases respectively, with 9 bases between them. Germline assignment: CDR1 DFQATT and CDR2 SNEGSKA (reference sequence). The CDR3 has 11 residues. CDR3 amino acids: CSPPSNYGYTF. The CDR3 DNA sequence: TGCAGTCCCCCTTCGAACTATGGCTACACCTTC.

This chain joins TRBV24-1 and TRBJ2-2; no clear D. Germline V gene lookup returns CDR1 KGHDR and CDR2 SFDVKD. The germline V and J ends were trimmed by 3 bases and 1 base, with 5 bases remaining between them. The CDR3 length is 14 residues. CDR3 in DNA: TGTGCCACCAGTGATCGGAGGAACACCGGGGAGCTGTTTTTT. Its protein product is CATSDRRNTGELFF.

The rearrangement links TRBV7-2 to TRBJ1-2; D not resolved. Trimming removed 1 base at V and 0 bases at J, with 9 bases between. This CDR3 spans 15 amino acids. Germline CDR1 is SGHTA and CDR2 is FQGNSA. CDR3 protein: CASSLDSFTNYGYTF. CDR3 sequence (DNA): TGTGCCAGCAGCTTAGACTCCTTCACTAACTATGGCTACACCTTC. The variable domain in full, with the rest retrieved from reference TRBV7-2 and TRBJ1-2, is GAGVSQSPSNKVTEKGKDVELRCDPISGHTALYWYRQSLGQGLEFLIYFQGNSAPDKSGLPSDRFSAERTGGSVSTLTIQRTQQEDSAVYLCASSLDSFTNYGYTFGSGTRLTVV.

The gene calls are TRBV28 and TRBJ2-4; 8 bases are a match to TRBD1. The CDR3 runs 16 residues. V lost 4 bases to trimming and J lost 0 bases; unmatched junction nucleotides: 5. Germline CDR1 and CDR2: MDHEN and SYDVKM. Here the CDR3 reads CASSSSGQGAKNIQYF. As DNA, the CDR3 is TGTGCCAGCAGTTCTTCCGGACAGGGAGCCAAAAACATTCAGTACTTC.

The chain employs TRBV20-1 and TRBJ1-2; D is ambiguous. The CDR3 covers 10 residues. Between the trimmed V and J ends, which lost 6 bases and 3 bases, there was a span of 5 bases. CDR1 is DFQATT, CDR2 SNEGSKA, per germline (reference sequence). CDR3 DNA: TGCAGTGCCCCGGACTATGGCTACACCTTC. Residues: CSAPDYGYTF.

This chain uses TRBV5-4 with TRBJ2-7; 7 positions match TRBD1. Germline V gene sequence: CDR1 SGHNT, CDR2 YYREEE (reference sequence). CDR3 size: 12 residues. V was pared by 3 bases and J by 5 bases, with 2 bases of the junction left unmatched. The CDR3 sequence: CASSWGQNEQYF. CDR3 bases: TGTGCCAGCAGCTGGGGACAGAACGAGCAGTACTTC.

CDR3: CASSLALTNEKLFF. In DNA, the CDR3 is TGTGCCAGCAGCCTAGCGTTAACTAATGAAAAACTGTTTTTT. This sequence joins TRBV11-2 and TRBJ1-4; D call uncertain. With 5 bases removed from V and 1 base from J, the gap between germline ends came to 8 bases. CDR1 and CDR2 (germline): SGHAT, FQNNGV. The CDR3 length is 14 residues. The entire variable domain, with the rest obtained from reference TRBV11-2 and TRBJ1-4, is as follows: EAGVAQSPRYKIIEKRQSVAFWCNPISGHATLYWYQQILGQGPKLLIQFQNNGVVDDSQLPKDRFSAERLKGVDSTLKIQPAKLEDSAVYLCASSLALTNEKLFFGSGTQLSVL.

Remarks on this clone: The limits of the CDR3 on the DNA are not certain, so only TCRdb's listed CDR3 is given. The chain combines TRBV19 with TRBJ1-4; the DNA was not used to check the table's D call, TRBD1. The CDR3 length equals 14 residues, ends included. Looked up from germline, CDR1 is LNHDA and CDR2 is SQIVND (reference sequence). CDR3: CASSGQGVTKNCFF.

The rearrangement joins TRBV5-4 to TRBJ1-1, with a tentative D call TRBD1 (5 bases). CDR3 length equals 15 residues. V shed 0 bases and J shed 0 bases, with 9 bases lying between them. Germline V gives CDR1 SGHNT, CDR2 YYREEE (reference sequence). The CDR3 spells CASSLGDRLNTEAFF. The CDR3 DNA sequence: TGTGCCAGCAGCTTGGGAGACAGATTGAACACTGAAGCTTTCTTT.

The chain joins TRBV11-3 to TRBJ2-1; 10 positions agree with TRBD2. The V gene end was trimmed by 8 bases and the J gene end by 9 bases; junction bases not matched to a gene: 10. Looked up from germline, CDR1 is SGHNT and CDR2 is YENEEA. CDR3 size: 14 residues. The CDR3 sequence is CASASGSHVPEQFF. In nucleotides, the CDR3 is TGTGCCAGCGCTAGCGGGAGCCACGTCCCTGAGCAGTTCTTC. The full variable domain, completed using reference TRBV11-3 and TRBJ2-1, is EAGVVQSPRYKIIEKKQPVAFWCNPISGHNTLYWYLQNLGQGPELLIRYENEEAVDDSQLPKDRFSAERLKGVDSTLKIQPAELGDSAVYLCASASGSHVPEQFFGPGTRLTVL.

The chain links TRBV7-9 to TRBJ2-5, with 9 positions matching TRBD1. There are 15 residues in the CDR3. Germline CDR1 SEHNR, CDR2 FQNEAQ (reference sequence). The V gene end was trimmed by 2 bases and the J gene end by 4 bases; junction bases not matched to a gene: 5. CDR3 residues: CASSLLDRGRETQYF. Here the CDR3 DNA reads TGTGCCAGCAGCTTATTAGACAGGGGGAGAGAGACCCAGTACTTC. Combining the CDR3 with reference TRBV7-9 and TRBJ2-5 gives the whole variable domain DTGVSQNPRHKITKRGQNVTFRCDPISEHNRLYWYRQTLGQGPEFLTYFQNEAQLEKSRLLSDRFSAERPKGSFSTLEIQRTEQGDSAMYLCASSLLDRGRETQYFGPGTRLLVL.

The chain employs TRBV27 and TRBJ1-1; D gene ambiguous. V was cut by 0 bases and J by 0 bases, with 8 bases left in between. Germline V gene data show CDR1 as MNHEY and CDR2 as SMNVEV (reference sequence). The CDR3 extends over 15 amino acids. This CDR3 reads CASSLSAGMNTEAFF. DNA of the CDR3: TGTGCCAGCAGTTTATCGGCGGGAATGAACACTGAAGCTTTCTTT.

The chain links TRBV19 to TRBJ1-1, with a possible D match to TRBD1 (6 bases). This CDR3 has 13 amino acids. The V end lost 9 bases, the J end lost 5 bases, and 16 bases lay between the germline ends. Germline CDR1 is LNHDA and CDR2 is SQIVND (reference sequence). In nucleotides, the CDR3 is TGTGCCAGCCACACAGGGATTAATACTGAAGCTTTCTTT. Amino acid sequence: CASHTGINTEAFF.

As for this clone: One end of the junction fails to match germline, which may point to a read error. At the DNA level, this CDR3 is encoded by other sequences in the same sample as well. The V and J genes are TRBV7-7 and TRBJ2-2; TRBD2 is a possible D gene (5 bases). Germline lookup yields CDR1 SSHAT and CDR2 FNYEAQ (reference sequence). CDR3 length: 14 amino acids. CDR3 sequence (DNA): TGTGCTAGCAGCCCGACGGAGGTTACCGGAGAGCTGTTTTTT. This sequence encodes CASSPTEVTGELFF. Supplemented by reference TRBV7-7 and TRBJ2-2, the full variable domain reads GAGVSQSPRYKVTKRGQDVTLRCDPISSHATLYWYQQALGQGPEFLTYFNYEAQPDKSGLPSDRFSAERPEGSISTLTIQRTEQRDSAMYRCASSPTEVTGELFFGEGSRLTVL.